These 8 T cell receptor beta chains were all obtained from the same sample, sequenced in a study of human versus mouse CDR3 diversity and MHC coevolution. TCRdb's copy holds only in-frame clones and misses some; the assay was immunoSEQ multiplex PCR. The sample holds about 60,000 clones; about 94% are singletons and the top ten take approximately 19%. The sequenced sample was naive CD4+ T cells from blood. Subset of the sample: CD45RO-negative CD62L-positive naive CD4 T cells. All receptors derive from a person aged 55 to 70 in good health.

DNA of the CDR3: TGCAGTGCTAGCCTACTAGCGGAGCAGTTCTTC. Its protein product is CSASLLAEQFF. V and J are TRBV20-1 and TRBJ2-1; 7 bases match TRBD2. The V segment lost 3 bases and the J segment 10 bases; nucleotides outside the gene matches: 3. Germline CDR1 is DFQATT and CDR2 is SNEGSKA (reference sequence). CDR3 size: 11 residues.

V gene TRBV9 combines with J gene TRBJ2-7; 8 nucleotides agree with TRBD2. The CDR3 totals 15 residues. Per the germline V gene, CDR1 is SGDLS and CDR2 is YYNGEE. Unmatched junction bases numbered 6, after V lost 2 bases and J lost 2 bases. In DNA form, the CDR3 reads TGTGCCAGCAGCGTCGGTAGCGGGGCCACCTACGAGCAGTACTTC. This encodes CASSVGSGATYEQYF.

The chain couples TRBV19 to TRBJ2-7; TRBD1 matches at 7 bases. The CDR3 has 15 residues. Trimming removed 3 bases from V and 4 bases from J; junction bases left unmatched: 9. Germline V CDR1 and CDR2: LNHDA, SQIVND (reference sequence). The DNA of the CDR3 is TGTGCCAGTAGTATCGGGACAGCTTCTTCGTACGAGCAGTACTTC. This translates into CASSIGTASSYEQYF.

This chain connects TRBV7-2 to TRBJ2-7; D is unclear. Germline assignment: CDR1 SGHTA and CDR2 FQGNSA. The CDR3 has 16 residues. The V and J ends lost 1 base and 0 bases respectively, with 13 bases between them. CDR3 in amino acids: CASSLVADSSSYEQYF. In DNA form, the CDR3 reads TGTGCCAGCAGCTTAGTCGCGGATAGTAGCTCCTACGAGCAGTACTTC.

This clone appeared a single time. J is TRBJ2-7 and V is TRBV6-5, with TRBD1 identical over 8 bases. Looked up from germline, CDR1 is MNHEY and CDR2 is SVGAGI. The J segment lost 13 bases and the V segment lost 6 bases, leaving 14 bases of the junction unmatched. The CDR3 consists of 13 residues. CDR3 amino acids: CASSPDAGQGKYF. The CDR3 DNA follows: TGTGCCAGCAGCCCGGACGCAGGACAGGGAAAATACTTC.

This clone was picked up one time. This rearrangement joins TRBV10-3 to TRBJ2-3; D perhaps matches TRBD1 (5 bases). This CDR3 comprises 16 residues. Trimming left V 0 bases short and J 5 bases short, with 15 bases between. CDR1 ENHRY and CDR2 SYGVKD come from the germline V gene. The CDR3 nucleotides read TGTGCCATCAGTGAGTCGACGACCCCAGGGCAAGATACGCAGTATTTT. Its protein product is CAISESTTPGQDTQYF.

This chain uses TRBV19 with TRBJ1-1; perhaps TRBD1 as D (5 bases). CDR1 LNHDA and CDR2 SQIVND come from the germline V gene (reference sequence). The CDR3 covers 13 residues. Deletions cut 6 bases from V and 1 base from J, with 9 bases between. The CDR3 is CASSQGRNTEAFF. The CDR3 coding sequence is TGTGCCAGTAGCCAGGGTAGGAACACTGAAGCTTTCTTT.

The rearrangement uses TRBV5-5 and TRBJ1-4; 9 bases are a match to TRBD1. V lost 0 bases, J lost 7 bases, and 4 bases stayed unmatched. This CDR3 is 15 amino acids long. CDR1 is SGHKS, CDR2 YYEKEE, per germline (reference sequence). The CDR3 DNA sequence: TGTGCCAGCAGCTTGGGGACAGGGGTATTTGAAAAACTGTTTTTT. This gives the protein CASSLGTGVFEKLFF.